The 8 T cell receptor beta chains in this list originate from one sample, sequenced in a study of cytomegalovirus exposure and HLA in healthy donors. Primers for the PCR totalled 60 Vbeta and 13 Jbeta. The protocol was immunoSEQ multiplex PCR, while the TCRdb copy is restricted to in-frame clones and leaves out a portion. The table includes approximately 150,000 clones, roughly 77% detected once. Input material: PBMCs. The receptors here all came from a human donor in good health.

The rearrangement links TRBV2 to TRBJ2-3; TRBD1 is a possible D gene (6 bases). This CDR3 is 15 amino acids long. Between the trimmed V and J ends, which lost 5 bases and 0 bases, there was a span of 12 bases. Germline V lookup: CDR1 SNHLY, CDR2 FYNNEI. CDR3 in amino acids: CASSLQGPSTDTQYF. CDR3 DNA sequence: TGTGCCAGCAGTCTACAGGGCCCTAGCACAGATACGCAGTATTTT.

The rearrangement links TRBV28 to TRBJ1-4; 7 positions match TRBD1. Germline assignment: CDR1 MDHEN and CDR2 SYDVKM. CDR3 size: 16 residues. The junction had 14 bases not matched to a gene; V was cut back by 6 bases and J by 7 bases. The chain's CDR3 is CASRRTLTGKAEKLFF. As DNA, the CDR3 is TGTGCCAGCAGACGCACCCTGACAGGGAAGGCTGAAAAACTGTTTTTT.

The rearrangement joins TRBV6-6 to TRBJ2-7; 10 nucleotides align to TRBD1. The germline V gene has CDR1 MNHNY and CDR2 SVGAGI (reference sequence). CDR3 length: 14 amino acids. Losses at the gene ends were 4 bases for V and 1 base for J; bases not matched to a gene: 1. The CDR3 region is CASSWGQGSYEQYF. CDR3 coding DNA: TGTGCCAGCAGTTGGGGACAGGGGTCCTACGAGCAGTACTTC.

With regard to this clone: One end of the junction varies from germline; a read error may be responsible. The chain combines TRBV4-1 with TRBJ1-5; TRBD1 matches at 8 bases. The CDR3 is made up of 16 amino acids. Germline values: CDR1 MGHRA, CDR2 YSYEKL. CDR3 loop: CASSQDLAGGNQPQHF. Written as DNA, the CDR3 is TGCGCCAGCAGCCAAGATTTGGCAGGGGGCAACCAGCCCCAGCATTTT.

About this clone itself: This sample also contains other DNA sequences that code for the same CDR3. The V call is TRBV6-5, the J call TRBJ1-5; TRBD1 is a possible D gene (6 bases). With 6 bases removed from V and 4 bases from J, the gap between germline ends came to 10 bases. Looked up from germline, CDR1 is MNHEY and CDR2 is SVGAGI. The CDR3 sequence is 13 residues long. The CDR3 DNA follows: TGTGCCAGCAGCCGAACAGGGAATCAGCCCCAGCATTTT. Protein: CASSRTGNQPQHF.

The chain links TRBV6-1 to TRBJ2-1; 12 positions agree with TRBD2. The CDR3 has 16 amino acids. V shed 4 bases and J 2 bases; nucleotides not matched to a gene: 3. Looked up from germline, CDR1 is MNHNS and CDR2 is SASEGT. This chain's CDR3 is CASSAPSGGAYNEQFF. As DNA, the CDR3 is TGTGCCAGCAGTGCCCCTAGCGGGGGGGCCTACAATGAGCAGTTCTTC.

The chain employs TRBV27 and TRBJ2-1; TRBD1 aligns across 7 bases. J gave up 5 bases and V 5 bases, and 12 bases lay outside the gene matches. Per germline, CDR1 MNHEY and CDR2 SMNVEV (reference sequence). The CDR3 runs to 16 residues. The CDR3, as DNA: TGTGCCAGCAGTACTCTTTACAGGGGTGCTAACAATGAGCAGTTCTTC. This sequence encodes CASSTLYRGANNEQFF.

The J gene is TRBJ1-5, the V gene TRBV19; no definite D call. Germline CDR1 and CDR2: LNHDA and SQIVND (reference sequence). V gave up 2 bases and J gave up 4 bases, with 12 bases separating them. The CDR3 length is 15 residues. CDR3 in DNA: TGTGCCAGTAGTATAAGTAATGGAGGGAATCAGCCCCAGCATTTT. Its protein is CASSISNGGNQPQHF.